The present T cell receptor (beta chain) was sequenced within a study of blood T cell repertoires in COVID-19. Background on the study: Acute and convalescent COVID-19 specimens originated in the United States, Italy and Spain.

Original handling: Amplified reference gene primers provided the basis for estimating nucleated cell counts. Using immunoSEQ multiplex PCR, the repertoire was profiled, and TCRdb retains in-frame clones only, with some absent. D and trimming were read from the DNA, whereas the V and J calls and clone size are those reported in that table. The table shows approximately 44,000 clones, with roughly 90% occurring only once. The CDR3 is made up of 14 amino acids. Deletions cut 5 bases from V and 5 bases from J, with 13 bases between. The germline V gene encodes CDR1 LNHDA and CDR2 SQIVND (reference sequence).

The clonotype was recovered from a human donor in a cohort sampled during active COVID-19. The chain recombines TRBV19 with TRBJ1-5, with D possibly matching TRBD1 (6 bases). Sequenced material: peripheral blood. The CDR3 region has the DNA TGTGCCAGTAGTTCACAACAGGGCTATCAGCCCCAGCATTTT. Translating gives CASSSQQGYQPQHF.